This T cell receptor (beta chain) was sequenced for a study of blood T cells in healthy people across ages. For the study at large: Template-switching capture recovered about one barcoded beta molecule per two T cells.

Regarding this clonotype: Mismatch with germline at one junction end may stem from a read error.

Isolation of PBMCs gave at least 7 million cells per sample. This CDR3 has 15 residues. Per the germline V gene, CDR1 is DFQATT and CDR2 is SNEGSKA (reference sequence). The authors ran a second PCR of about 6 to 11 cycles using a sample-barcoded 5' primer and a J-beta primer mix. TCRdb used MiXCR to reprocess the 5' RACE reads, holding one entry per CDR3 protein. The repertoire includes roughly 2 million distinct CDR3 sequences, less than 50% of them detected once, and roughly 2% sits in the top ten. This chain links TRBV20-1 with TRBJ2-7; the match to TRBD1 covers 10 bases. The TCR was taken from a woman in her thirties or forties in good health. Sequencing used blood. This CDR3 reads CNARPGTGASYEQYF. The CDR3 DNA follows: TGCAATGCTAGGCCGGGGACAGGGGCCTCCTACGAGCAGTACTTC.